This TCR beta chain was found in a study of shared clonotypes between healthy human individuals. This CDR3 has 17 residues. The V gene's germline CDR1 is SGHDT and CDR2 YYEEEE. Trimming cost V 0 bases and J 5 bases; bases outside gene matches: 7. Sequencing was performed with immunoSEQ multiplex PCR; in TCRdb, only in-frame clones are kept and a portion is missing. In the table there are about 960,000 clones, around 80% of which are singletons. The sequenced sample was memory CD4+ T cells sorted from blood. Documented subset: CD45RA-negative fraction. This chain links TRBV5-6 with TRBJ2-2, with 10 bases fitting TRBD1. The TCR originated in a man younger than 35 in good health. The DNA of the CDR3 is TGTGCCAGCAGCTTGGTCGGGACAGGGGTAGGAACCGGGGAGCTGTTTTTT. It translates to CASSLVGTGVGTGELFF.